The T cell receptor beta chain described here comes from a study of shared clonotypes between healthy human individuals. Across the study: Researchers drew samples from a couple of women and three men aged 18 to 49. Each donor's CD8 memory used one plate, CD8 naive two, each CD4 subset three.

Comment on this clone: Its matching antigen is unknown.

The data were produced by immunoSEQ multiplex PCR, yet TCRdb's version contains in-frame clones alone and is incomplete. The sample contains about 1,500,000 clones, roughly 96% of which appear only once. Study-level results: About 5% of naive CD4 clonotypes were common to a few donors. Clonotypes shared by all four sorted-subset donors had higher generation probabilities than non-shared clonotypes.

Germline V gene lookup returns CDR1 MDHEN and CDR2 SYDVKM. Trimming took off 3 bases at V and 1 base at J, with 19 bases between the two ends. This CDR3 is built from 18 residues. Sequenced input: naive CD4+ T cells sorted from blood. Noted subset: CD45RA+ positively selected. The receptor comes from a man aged 25 to 45 in good health. The rearrangement uses TRBV28 and TRBJ1-5; the D is unclear. The chain's CDR3 is CASSLTVGRGDSNQPQHF. DNA for the CDR3: TGTGCCAGCAGTTTGACGGTTGGGCGCGGAGACAGCAATCAGCCCCAGCATTTT.